The present TCR beta chain was sequenced within a study of regulatory T cells in long-lasting Graves disease. Study as a whole: Graves' patients diagnosed newly had used antithyroid drugs under 3 months.

Building the TCR beta libraries relied on iRepertoire HTBI primers, and CDR3 regions underwent Arm-PCR. TCRdb processed the multiplex PCR reads anew with MiXCR; each CDR3 protein has one entry. Counted here are about 460,000 distinct CDR3 sequences, around 15% occurring once; the ten biggest clones make up roughly 18%. This clonotype was counted a few times. Time point given: newly diagnosed GD, antithyroid drugs for less than 3 months. Generation of the TCR library employed RNA extracted from PBMCs. In each case, Graves' disease was diagnosed per American Thyroid Association guidelines. The sample also formed part of further work on T cells in Graves' hyperthyroidism and ophthalmopathy.

The sequence was obtained from a woman in her forties or fifties with Graves disease. The sample in question was peripheral blood mononuclear cells (PBMCs), obtained at new diagnosis, from a patient treated with antithyroid drugs.

The CDR3 loop is CSARPGGRETQYF. The CDR3 nucleotides read TGCAGTGCTAGGCCCGGGGGAAGAGAGACCCAGTACTTC. V gene TRBV20-1 combines with J gene TRBJ2-5; TRBD2 is a possible D gene (6 bases). The CDR3 runs to 13 residues. Deletions cut 3 bases from V and 4 bases from J, with 12 bases between. CDR1 is DFQATT, CDR2 SNEGSKA, per germline (reference sequence).